This TCR beta chain was sequenced in a study of T cell responses to AZD1222 COVID-19 vaccine. Study results and caveats: Donors were chiefly white British, with a greater number of females, and clonal diversity was perhaps underestimated. With two AZD1222 doses given, Spike-specific TCR breadth and depth both rose. Across spike, vaccine-associated CD4 TCRs were found, dominant at 160-218 and 743-854.

J was trimmed by 0 bases and V by 6 bases; bases with no gene match: 3. Germline loops: CDR1 SGHNT, CDR2 YENEEA. This CDR3 region has 14 residues. Sequencing used immunoSEQ multiplex PCR; TCRdb keeps in-frame clones, though not all of them. The sample lists some 60,000 clones; 70% to 80% were seen once. Comment on this clone: The antigen remains unidentified.

The sample here was peripheral blood, taken 28 days after the second AZD1222 dose. V and J are TRBV11-3 and TRBJ2-3; TRBD2 matches at 7 bases. This clonotype originated in an adult who received the AZD1222 COVID-19 vaccine. CDR3 amino acids: CASRPGGSTDTQYF. The CDR3 nucleotides read TGTGCCAGCAGACCGGGGGGTAGCACAGATACGCAGTATTTT.